Below, 12 T cell receptor beta chains from the same sample are listed, as sequenced in a study of HIV-infected children after antiretroviral therapy interruption. As for treatment: PENTA 11 planned treatment interruption arm or continuous ART arm. A 3' RACE protocol on RNA, with unique molecular identifiers, produced the TCR library. TCRdb fed the 3' RACE reads into MiXCR, producing one record per CDR3 protein. The sample yields nearly 15,000 distinct CDR3 sequences, around 3.5% seen once. The sample consisted of CD45RO+ CD8+ T cells from PBMCs, pooled from several time points, taken from a donor given antiretroviral therapy, either interrupted or continuous. Subset denoted: memory CD8+ CD45RO+ CD45RA- T cells. The receptor source for this set is a pool of human donors with HIV.

The chain couples TRBV18 to TRBJ2-2; possibly TRBD1 for D (5 bases). CDR1 is KGHSH and CDR2 is LQKENI in the germline V gene. The V end lost 3 bases, the J end lost 3 bases, and 5 bases lay between the germline ends. The CDR3 is 13 amino acids. Here the CDR3 DNA reads TGTGCCAGCTCACCGGGGCACACCGGGGAGCTGTTTTTT. It specifies CASSPGHTGELFF.

This clonotype was counted many times. The genes are TRBV6-1 and TRBJ2-6, with D unresolved. Trimming left V 7 bases short and J 1 base short, with 5 bases between. This CDR3 spans 13 amino acids. Per the germline V gene, CDR1 is MNHNS and CDR2 is SASEGT. The CDR3 protein is CASNKSGANVLTF. In DNA, the CDR3 is TGTGCCAGCAACAAGTCTGGGGCCAACGTCCTGACTTTC.

This clonotype was seen ten or more times. The gene calls are TRBV10-2 and TRBJ1-6, with 9 nucleotides matching TRBD1. CDR1 WSHSY and CDR2 SAAADI come from the germline V gene. J was trimmed by 2 bases and V by 6 bases; bases with no gene match: 5. The CDR3 length is 16 residues. The CDR3 sequence: CASSLTGGPYNSPLHF. The CDR3 DNA sequence: TGCGCCAGCAGCCTTACAGGGGGCCCCTATAATTCACCCCTCCACTTT.

This clonotype was seen repeatedly, ten times or more. The rearrangement links TRBV4-1 to TRBJ1-5; weak D call: TRBD1 (5 bases). This CDR3 contains 16 residues. The V gene's germline CDR1 is MGHRA and CDR2 YSYEKL. The V end was cut by 1 base, the J end by 3 bases, with 13 bases between. Here the CDR3 DNA reads TGCGCCAGCAGCCAAGGACTCGACGGGACCAATCAGCCCCAGCATTTT. It yields the protein CASSQGLDGTNQPQHF.

This clonotype is categorized as medium-sized. J is TRBJ2-7 and V is TRBV4-1; TRBD2 matches at 12 bases. Per the germline V gene, CDR1 is MGHRA and CDR2 is YSYEKL. V lost 2 bases and J lost 5; bases outside the gene matches: 4. This CDR3 is built from 15 residues. The CDR3 bases are TGCGCCAGCAGCCAACAAACTAGCGGGAGGAACGAGCAGTACTTC. Protein: CASSQQTSGRNEQYF.

The chain links TRBV4-2 to TRBJ2-7; D gene unclear. Germline V lookup: CDR1 LGHNA, CDR2 YNFKEQ. The CDR3 spans 13 residues. The ends were cut back, 4 bases at V and 0 bases at J, with 7 bases in the middle. Here the CDR3 reads CASSLTNSYEQYF. CDR3 in DNA: TGTGCCAGCAGCCTAACCAACTCCTACGAGCAGTACTTC.

This clonotype was counted many times. The chain has TRBV4-2 and TRBJ2-7; no clear D gene. CDR3 size: 15 residues. Trimming stripped 0 bases from V and 1 base from J, with 10 bases between. Germline CDR1 is LGHNA and CDR2 is YNFKEQ. In nucleotides, the CDR3 is TGTGCCAGCAGCCAAGATCTGGGCAGTTCCTACGAGCAGTACTTC. It is translated as CASSQDLGSSYEQYF.

By proportion, this clonotype is medium-sized. Written as DNA, the CDR3 is TGTGCCAGCAGCTTGGGACCGGGGGAGCAGTACTTC. Its translation is CASSLGPGEQYF. The genes are TRBV5-6 and TRBJ2-7; D perhaps matches TRBD2 (5 bases). CDR3 size: 12 residues. Germline V gene sequence: CDR1 SGHDT, CDR2 YYEEEE. The ends were cut back, 0 bases at V and 7 bases at J, with 8 bases in the middle.

In this sample, this clonotype turned up many times. This CDR3 is CASSPGREAFF. The CDR3 coding sequence is TGTGCCTCGTCTCCGGGACGTGAAGCTTTCTTT. The rearrangement uses TRBV6-2 or TRBV6-3 and TRBJ1-1; D is perhaps TRBD1 (5 bases). Trimming removed 11 bases from V and 7 bases from J, with 14 bases in between. CDR3 size: 11 residues. From germline, CDR1 is MNHEY and CDR2 SVGEGT.

This clonotype was detected many times. V and J are TRBV5-1 and TRBJ2-7, with a weak D call TRBD2 (6 bases). V was pared by 3 bases and J by 0 bases, with 13 bases between. This CDR3 spans 15 amino acids. Germline CDR1 reads SGHRS; CDR2 reads YFSETQ. CDR3 in amino acids: CASSWEDGSSYEQYF. CDR3 bases: TGCGCCAGCAGCTGGGAGGACGGGAGCTCCTACGAGCAGTACTTC. The full variable domain, completed using reference TRBV5-1 and TRBJ2-7, is KAGVTQTPRYLIKTRGQQVTLSCSPISGHRSVSWYQQTPGQGLQFLFEYFSETQRNKGNFPGRFSGRQFSNSRSEMNVSTLELGDSALYLCASSWEDGSSYEQYFGPGTRLTVT.

This clonotype was seen at least ten times. The CDR3 coding sequence is TGTGCCAGCAGCTGGGCGATGACGAGGGAGCAGTACTTC. Encoded protein: CASSWAMTREQYF. V is TRBV5-6 and J is TRBJ2-7, with D unclear. The CDR3 extends over 13 amino acids. V dropped 3 bases and J dropped 7 bases, with 14 bases sitting between them. Germline CDR1 and CDR2: SGHDT and YYEEEE.

This clonotype was picked up many times. The J gene is TRBJ2-7, the V gene TRBV27, with unresolved D. The germline V gene encodes CDR1 MNHEY and CDR2 SMNVEV (reference sequence). There are 16 residues in the CDR3. Trimming removed 3 bases at V and 4 bases at J, with 19 bases between. CDR3 amino acids: CASSLSFRAAIYEQYF. CDR3 nucleotide sequence: TGTGCCAGCAGTTTGTCCTTCCGGGCCGCCATTTACGAGCAGTACTTC.